The 12 T cell receptor beta chains presented below share a single source sample, sequenced in a study of cytomegalovirus exposure and HLA in healthy donors. It was with 60 Vbeta and 13 Jbeta primers that the PCR ran. TCRdb's table, derived via immunoSEQ multiplex PCR, lists solely in-frame clones and lacks some. The profile shows around 100,000 clones, roughly 70% of them singletons. Sequencing input: PBMCs. These receptors were obtained from a woman aged 40 to 50 in good health and CMV-seropositive.

This sequence joins TRBV7-2 and TRBJ1-2; 11 bases map to TRBD1. Germline V gives CDR1 SGHTA, CDR2 FQGNSA. The CDR3 is 15 amino acids. V gave up 5 bases and J gave up 2 bases; unmatched junction bases: 4. The CDR3, as DNA: TGTGCCAGCAGCCCTGGACAGGGGGCAAACTATGGCTACACCTTC. Protein sequence: CASSPGQGANYGYTF. Full variable domain (remainder filled in from reference TRBV7-2 and TRBJ1-2): GAGVSQSPSNKVTEKGKDVELRCDPISGHTALYWYRQSLGQGLEFLIYFQGNSAPDKSGLPSDRFSAERTGGSVSTLTIQRTQQEDSAVYLCASSPGQGANYGYTFGSGTRLTVV.

The chain has TRBV6-1 and TRBJ1-4; D is perhaps TRBD1 (5 bases). The CDR3 runs 15 residues. Germline V lookup: CDR1 MNHNS, CDR2 SASEGT. V lost 2 bases, J lost 6 bases, and 13 bases lay in between. CDR3 DNA sequence: TGTGCCAGCAGTGAAAGTAGTAGGGGTGATGAAAAACTGTTTTTT. Amino acids: CASSESSRGDEKLFF.

The chain employs TRBV4-1 and TRBJ2-1; 9 bases line up with TRBD2. Trimming cost V 4 bases and J 5 bases; bases outside gene matches: 9. CDR1 MGHRA and CDR2 YSYEKL come from the germline V gene. CDR3 length: 16 residues. CDR3 DNA: TGCGCCAGCAGCCCCGACAGGACTAGCGCCAACAATGAGCAGTTCTTC. Its protein is CASSPDRTSANNEQFF.

This chain connects TRBV19 to TRBJ1-3; D unresolved. CDR3 length: 15 amino acids. Germline V gene data show CDR1 as LNHDA and CDR2 as SQIVND (reference sequence). V lost 7 bases to trimming and J lost 0 bases, with 13 bases between them. The DNA of the CDR3 is TGTGCCAGTATAAAGCTTCCCGCCTCTGGAAACACCATATATTTT. It specifies CASIKLPASGNTIYF.

The genes are TRBV5-4 and TRBJ2-7, with 10 bases matching TRBD2. This CDR3 comprises 16 residues. V lost 4 bases, J lost 0 bases, and 7 bases stayed unmatched. Germline lookup yields CDR1 SGHNT and CDR2 YYREEE (reference sequence). The CDR3 spells CASSAGLAESSYEQYF. DNA for the CDR3: TGTGCCAGCAGCGCCGGACTAGCGGAAAGCTCCTACGAGCAGTACTTC.

This clone showed up just a few times. The genes are TRBV7-8 and TRBJ2-1; 13 nucleotides line up with TRBD2. This CDR3 region has 15 residues. Germline V gene sequence: CDR1 SGHVS, CDR2 FQNEAQ. Germline trimming cut 6 bases from V and 4 bases from J; bases unmatched to any gene: 3. The CDR3 loop is CASRLLAGGYNEQFF. The DNA for the CDR3 is TGTGCCAGCAGACTACTAGCGGGGGGGTACAATGAGCAGTTCTTC.

The V gene is TRBV18, the J gene TRBJ2-3; 10 nucleotides line up with TRBD2. This CDR3 comprises 15 residues. The ends lost 0 bases at V and 5 bases at J; junction bases unmatched: 2. Per the germline V gene, CDR1 is KGHSH and CDR2 is LQKENI. The CDR3 DNA sequence: TGTGCCAGCTCACCACCGAAGCGGGGGGGAGATACGCAGTATTTT. It encodes CASSPPKRGGDTQYF.

J is TRBJ2-2 and V is TRBV5-6; a weak D match, TRBD2 (6 bases). Trimming stripped 3 bases from V and 6 bases from J, with 12 bases between. Germline-derived CDR1 and CDR2 are SGHDT and YYEEEE. The CDR3 runs 14 residues. CDR3 region: CASSSGLGAGELFF. The CDR3 coding sequence is TGTGCCAGCAGCTCGGGACTTGGGGCCGGGGAGCTGTTTTTT.

This chain joins TRBV5-4 and TRBJ1-1; a possible D gene is TRBD1 (5 bases). Trimming shortened V by 0 bases and J by 8 bases, and 11 bases separated the two germline ends. The V gene's germline CDR1 is SGHNT and CDR2 YYREEE (reference sequence). This CDR3 has 13 amino acids. The CDR3 reads CASSLVAGGEAFF. As DNA, the CDR3 is TGTGCCAGCAGCTTGGTGGCCGGGGGAGAAGCTTTCTTT.

This chain connects TRBV4-1 to TRBJ2-3; 8 bases line up with TRBD2. This CDR3 comprises 16 residues. Losses at the gene ends were 4 bases for V and 3 bases for J; bases not matched to a gene: 9. The germline V gene encodes CDR1 MGHRA and CDR2 YSYEKL. CDR3 sequence (DNA): TGCGCCAGCAGCCCACCGGCGGGAGGACGGACAGATACGCAGTATTTT. Protein product: CASSPPAGGRTDTQYF.

The rearrangement joins TRBV6-5 to TRBJ2-1; a possible D gene is TRBD2 (6 bases). The CDR3 contains 14 residues. The ends were cut back, 6 bases at V and 6 bases at J, with 15 bases in the middle. CDR1 is MNHEY and CDR2 is SVGAGI in the germline V gene. The chain's CDR3 is CASSRPTSSNEQFF. The CDR3 bases are TGTGCCAGCAGCCGCCCGACTAGTTCCAATGAGCAGTTCTTC.

About this clone: Other DNA sequences in this sample translate to the same CDR3. This chain joins TRBV7-2 and TRBJ2-3; TRBD1 is a possible D gene (6 bases). CDR3 length: 15 residues. Germline lookup yields CDR1 SGHTA and CDR2 FQGNSA. V was pared by 1 base and J by 6 bases, with 14 bases between. CDR3 DNA sequence: TGTGCCAGCAGCTTAGAGACAGGTAGTGCGGATACGCAGTATTTT. Amino acid sequence: CASSLETGSADTQYF.